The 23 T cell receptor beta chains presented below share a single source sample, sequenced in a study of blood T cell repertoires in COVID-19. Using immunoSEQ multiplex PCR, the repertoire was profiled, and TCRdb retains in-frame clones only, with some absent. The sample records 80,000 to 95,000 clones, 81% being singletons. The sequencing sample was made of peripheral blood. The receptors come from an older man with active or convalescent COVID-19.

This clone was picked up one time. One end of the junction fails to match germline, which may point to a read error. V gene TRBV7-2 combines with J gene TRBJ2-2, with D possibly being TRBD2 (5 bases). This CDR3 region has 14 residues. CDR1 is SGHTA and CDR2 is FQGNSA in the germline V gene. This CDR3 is CASSHPQSTRGAVF. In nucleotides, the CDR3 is TGTGCCAGCAGCCACCCTCAGAGCACACGGGGAGCTGTTTTT.

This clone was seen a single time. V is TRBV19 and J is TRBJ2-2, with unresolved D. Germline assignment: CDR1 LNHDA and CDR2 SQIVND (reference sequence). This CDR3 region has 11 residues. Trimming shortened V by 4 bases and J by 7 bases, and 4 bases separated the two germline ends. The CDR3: CASSTIGELFF. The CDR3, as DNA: TGTGCCAGTAGTACAATCGGGGAGCTGTTTTTT. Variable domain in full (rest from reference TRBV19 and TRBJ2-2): DGGITQSPKYLFRKEGQNVTLSCEQNLNHDAMYWYRQDPGQGLRLIYYSQIVNDFQKGDIAEGYSVSREKKESFPLTVTSAQKNPTAFYLCASSTIGELFFGEGSRLTVL.

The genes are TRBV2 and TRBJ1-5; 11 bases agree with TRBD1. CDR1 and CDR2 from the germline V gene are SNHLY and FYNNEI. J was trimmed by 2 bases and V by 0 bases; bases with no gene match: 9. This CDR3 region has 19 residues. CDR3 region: CASSEAGTGGWGGNQPQHF. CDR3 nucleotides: TGTGCCAGCAGTGAAGCCGGGACAGGGGGTTGGGGCGGCAATCAGCCCCAGCATTTT.

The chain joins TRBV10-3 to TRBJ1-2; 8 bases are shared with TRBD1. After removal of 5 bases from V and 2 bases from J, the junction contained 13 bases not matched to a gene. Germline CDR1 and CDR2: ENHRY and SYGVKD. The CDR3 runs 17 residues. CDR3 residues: CAISPIKTGAPNYGYTF. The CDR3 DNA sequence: TGTGCCATCAGTCCCATTAAGACAGGGGCCCCAAACTATGGCTACACCTTC.

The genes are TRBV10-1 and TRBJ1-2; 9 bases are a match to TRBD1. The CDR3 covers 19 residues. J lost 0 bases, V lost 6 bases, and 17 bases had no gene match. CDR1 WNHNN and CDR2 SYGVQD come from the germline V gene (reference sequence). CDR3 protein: CASSKTGGDRDQPNYGYTF. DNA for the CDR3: TGCGCCAGCAGCAAGACAGGAGGGGACAGGGACCAACCTAACTATGGCTACACCTTC.

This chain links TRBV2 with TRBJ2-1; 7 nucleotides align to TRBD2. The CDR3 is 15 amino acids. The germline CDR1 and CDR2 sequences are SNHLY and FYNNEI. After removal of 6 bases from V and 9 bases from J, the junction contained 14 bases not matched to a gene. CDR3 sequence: CASRDSSFWGGEQFF. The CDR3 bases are TGTGCCAGCAGAGACTCCTCCTTTTGGGGGGGTGAGCAGTTCTTC.

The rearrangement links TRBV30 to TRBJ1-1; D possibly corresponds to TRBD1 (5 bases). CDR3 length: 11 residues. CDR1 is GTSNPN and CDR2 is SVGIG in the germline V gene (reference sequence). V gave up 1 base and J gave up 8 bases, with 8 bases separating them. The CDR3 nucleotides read TGTGCCTGGAGTGGGCGGGACGAAGCTTTCTTT. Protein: CAWSGRDEAFF.

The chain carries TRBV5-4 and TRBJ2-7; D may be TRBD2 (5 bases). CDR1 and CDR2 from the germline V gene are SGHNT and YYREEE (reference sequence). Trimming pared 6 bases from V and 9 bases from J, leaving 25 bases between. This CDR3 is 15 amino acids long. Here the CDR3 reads CASTLDTASYQVQYF. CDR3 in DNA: TGTGCCAGCACCCTGGATACGGCTAGCTACCAGGTGCAGTACTTC.

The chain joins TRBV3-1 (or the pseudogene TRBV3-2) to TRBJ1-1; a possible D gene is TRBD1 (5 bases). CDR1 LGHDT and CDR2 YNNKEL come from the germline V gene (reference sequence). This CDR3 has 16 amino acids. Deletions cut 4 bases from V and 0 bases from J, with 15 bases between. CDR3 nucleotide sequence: TGTGCCAGCAGCCCGCGGAGGGCGGACATGAACACTGAAGCTTTCTTT. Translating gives CASSPRRADMNTEAFF.

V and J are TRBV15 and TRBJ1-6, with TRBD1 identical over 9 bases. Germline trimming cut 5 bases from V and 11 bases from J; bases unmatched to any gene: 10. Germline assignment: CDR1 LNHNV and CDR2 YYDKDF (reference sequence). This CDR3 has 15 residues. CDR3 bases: TGTGCCACCAGCGTTTCCGGGACAGGGAAGGCACCCCTCCACTTT. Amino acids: CATSVSGTGKAPLHF.

CDR3 in amino acids: CASSAGGRETQYF. CDR3 coding DNA: TGCGCCAGCAGCGCGGGGGGCCGAGAGACCCAGTACTTC. The V call is TRBV5-1, the J call TRBJ2-5; 8 bases fit TRBD2. The J segment lost 4 bases and the V segment lost 4 bases, leaving 3 bases of the junction unmatched. Germline V gene sequence: CDR1 SGHRS, CDR2 YFSETQ. The CDR3 contains 13 residues.

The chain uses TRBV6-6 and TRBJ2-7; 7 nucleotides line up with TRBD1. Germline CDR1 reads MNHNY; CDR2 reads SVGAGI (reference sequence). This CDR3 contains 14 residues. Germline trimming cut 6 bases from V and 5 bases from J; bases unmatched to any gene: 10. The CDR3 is CASRPTGTENEQYF. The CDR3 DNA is TGTGCCAGCAGGCCAACCGGGACAGAGAACGAGCAGTACTTC.

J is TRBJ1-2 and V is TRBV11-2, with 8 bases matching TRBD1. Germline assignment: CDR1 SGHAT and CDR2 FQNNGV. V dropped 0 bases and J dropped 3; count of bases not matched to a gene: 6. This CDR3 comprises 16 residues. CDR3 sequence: CASSLDGGQGYYGYTF. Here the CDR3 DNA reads TGTGCCAGCAGCTTAGATGGCGGACAGGGTTACTATGGCTACACCTTC.

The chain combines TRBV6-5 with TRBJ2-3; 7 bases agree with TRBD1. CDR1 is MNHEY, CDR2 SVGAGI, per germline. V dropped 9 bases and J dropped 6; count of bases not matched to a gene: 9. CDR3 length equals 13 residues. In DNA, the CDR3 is TGTGCCAGTCAGACAGGGAATGTGGATACGCAGTATTTT. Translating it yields CASQTGNVDTQYF.

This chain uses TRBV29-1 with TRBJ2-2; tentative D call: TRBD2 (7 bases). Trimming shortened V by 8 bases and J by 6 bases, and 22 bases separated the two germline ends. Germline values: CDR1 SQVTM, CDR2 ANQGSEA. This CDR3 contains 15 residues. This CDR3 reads CSTRAAGAAAGELFF. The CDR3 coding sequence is TGCAGCACCCGGGCGGCGGGGGCCGCTGCCGGGGAGCTGTTTTTT.

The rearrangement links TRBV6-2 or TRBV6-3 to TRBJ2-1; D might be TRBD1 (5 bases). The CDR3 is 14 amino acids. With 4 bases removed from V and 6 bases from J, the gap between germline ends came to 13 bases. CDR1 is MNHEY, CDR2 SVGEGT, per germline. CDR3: CASSSLLRGNEQFF. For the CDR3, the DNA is TGTGCCAGCAGTTCCCTCCTTAGGGGCAATGAGCAGTTCTTC.

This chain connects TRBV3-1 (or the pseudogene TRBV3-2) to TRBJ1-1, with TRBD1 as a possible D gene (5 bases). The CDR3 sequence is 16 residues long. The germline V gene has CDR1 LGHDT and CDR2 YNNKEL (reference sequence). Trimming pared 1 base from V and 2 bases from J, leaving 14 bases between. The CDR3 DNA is TGTGCCAGCAGCCAAGGAAGGGGTACCCTAAACACTGAAGCTTTCTTT. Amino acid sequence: CASSQGRGTLNTEAFF.

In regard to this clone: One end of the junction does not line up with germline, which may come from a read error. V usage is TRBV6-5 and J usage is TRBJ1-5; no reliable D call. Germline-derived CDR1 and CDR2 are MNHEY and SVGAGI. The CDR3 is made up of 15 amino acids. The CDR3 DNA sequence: TGTGCTAGCAGCTCCCCTGGGCAGGGCAATCAGCCCCAGCATTTT. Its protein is CASSSPGQGNQPQHF.

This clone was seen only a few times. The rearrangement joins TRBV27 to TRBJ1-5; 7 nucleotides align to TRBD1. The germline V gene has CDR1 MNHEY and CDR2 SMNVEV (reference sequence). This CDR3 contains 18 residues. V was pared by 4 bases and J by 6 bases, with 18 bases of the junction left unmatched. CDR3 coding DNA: TGTGCCAGCAGTTCCACCAAACCCCTGACAGGGTTTGGTCAGCCCCAGCATTTT. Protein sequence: CASSSTKPLTGFGQPQHF.

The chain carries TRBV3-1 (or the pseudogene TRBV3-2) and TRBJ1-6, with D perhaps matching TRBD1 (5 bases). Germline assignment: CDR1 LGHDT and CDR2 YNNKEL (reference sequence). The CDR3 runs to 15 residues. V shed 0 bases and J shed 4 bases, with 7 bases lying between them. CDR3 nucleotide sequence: TGTGCCAGCAGCCAAGAGGGACTGTATAATTCACCCCTCCACTTT. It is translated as CASSQEGLYNSPLHF.

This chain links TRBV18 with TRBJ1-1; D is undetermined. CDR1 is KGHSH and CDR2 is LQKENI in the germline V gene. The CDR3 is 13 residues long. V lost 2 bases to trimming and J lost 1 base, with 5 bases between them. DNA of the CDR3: TGTGCCAGCTCACCATTCGGGAACACTGAAGCTTTCTTT. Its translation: CASSPFGNTEAFF.

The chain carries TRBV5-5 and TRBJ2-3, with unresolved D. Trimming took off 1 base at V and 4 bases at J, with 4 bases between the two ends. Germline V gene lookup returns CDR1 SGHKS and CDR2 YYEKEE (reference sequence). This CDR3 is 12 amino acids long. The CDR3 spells CASSLRADTQYF. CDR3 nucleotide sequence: TGTGCCAGCAGCTTGCGTGCAGATACGCAGTATTTT.

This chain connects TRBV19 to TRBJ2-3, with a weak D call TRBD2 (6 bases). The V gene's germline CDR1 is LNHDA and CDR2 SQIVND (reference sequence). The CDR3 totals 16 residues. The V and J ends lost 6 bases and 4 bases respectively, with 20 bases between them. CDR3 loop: CASSLLGGIRPDTQYF. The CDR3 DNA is TGTGCCAGTAGCCTCCTCGGGGGAATACGTCCAGATACGCAGTATTTT.